The clone carrying this T cell receptor (beta chain) was seen repeatedly, ten times or more. Time point given: newly diagnosed GD, antithyroid drugs for less than 3 months. The TCR library was prepared using RNA isolated from PBMCs. The patients were drawn from one endocrinology department in Xi'an, China. The data were obtained in a study of regulatory T cells in long-lasting Graves disease. The overall study: Patients with new Graves' disease had used antithyroid drugs below 3 months.

V lost 4 bases, J lost 3 bases, and 10 bases lay in between. The germline CDR1 and CDR2 sequences are LGHDT and YNNKEL (reference sequence). The CDR3 spans 13 residues. Sequencing libraries for TCR beta were prepared with iRepertoire HTBI primers and Arm-PCR of CDR3 regions. TCRdb fed the multiplex PCR reads into MiXCR, producing one record per CDR3 protein. The table shows some 460,000 distinct CDR3 sequences, with around 16% occurring only once. This sample also belongs to another study, concerning T cells in Graves' hyperthyroidism and ophthalmopathy. From that second work: Newly diagnosed hyperthyroidism patients aged 18 to 65 years had disease lasting under 2 months.

This sequence was found in a man aged 40-55 years with Graves disease. Sequencing was performed on peripheral blood mononuclear cells (PBMCs), taken at new diagnosis, from a patient treated with antithyroid drugs. The rearrangement links TRBV3-1 to TRBJ2-7; tentative D call: TRBD2 (7 bases). CDR3 residues: CASSRGGLYEQYF. The CDR3 nucleotides are TGTGCCAGCAGCCGGGGGGGCCTCTACGAGCAGTACTTC.